These T cell receptor beta chains were read from a single sample in a study of blood T cell repertoires in COVID-19. The method was immunoSEQ multiplex PCR; TCRdb's version includes in-frame clones alone and lacks a portion of them. The data contain 160,000 or so clones, about 84% of them singletons. Sequencing input: PBMCs or T cells enriched from blood (not recorded which). The receptors come from a middle-aged man who had recovered from COVID-19. Each CDR3 is given with its conserved first and last residue. Fields, in order: D gene, V gene, clone size, J gene, CDR3 DNA, CDR3 protein. D genes are given only for firm matches. Some rows mark clone size as missing; the rest say once, few, many or name a class of expanded clone.

D: NA; V: TRBV5-4; size: NA; J: TRBJ1-2; DNA: TGTGCCAGCATCCCCGGCGGGGGAGCTAACTATGGCTACACCTTC; CDR3: CASIPGGGANYGYTF
D: NA; V: TRBV18; size: NA; J: TRBJ2-4; DNA: TGTGCCAGCTCACCACCGAATAGCCTAGCCAAAAACATTCAGTACTTC; CDR3: CASSPPNSLAKNIQYF
D: NA; V: TRBV9; size: NA; J: TRBJ2-6; DNA: TGTGCCAGCAGCGTACTTACAGGCCCAAGCTCTGGGGCCAACGTCCTGACTTTC; CDR3: CASSVLTGPSSGANVLTF
D: NA; V: TRBV11-2; size: NA; J: TRBJ1-1; DNA: TGTGCCAGCAGCCCCGGATCAGGGGTAGGAGCTTTCTTT; CDR3: CASSPGSGVGAFF
D: TRBD2; V: TRBV5-1; size: NA; J: TRBJ2-5; DNA: TGCGCCAGCAGCCCGGGCCCTAGCGGGGGCGGGGAGACCCAGTACTTC; CDR3: CASSPGPSGGGETQYF
D: NA; V: TRBV11-2; size: NA; J: TRBJ2-1; DNA: TGTGCCAGCAGCTTAGGTATCGGCTCCTACAATGAGCAGTTCTTC; CDR3: CASSLGIGSYNEQFF
D: NA; V: TRBV6-1; size: NA; J: TRBJ2-7; DNA: TGTGCCAGCAGTGAAATTAATTCTTACTCCTACGAGCAGTACTTC; CDR3: CASSEINSYSYEQYF
D: NA; V: TRBV25-1; size: NA; J: TRBJ2-1; DNA: TGTGCCAGCAGTGCAGGGGCTGGCAATGAGCAGTTCTTC; CDR3: CASSAGAGNEQFF
D: TRBD1; V: TRBV3-1/TRBV3-2; size: NA; J: TRBJ1-5; DNA: TGTGCCAGCAGCGACGGACAGGGGGCAGGACAGCCCCAGCATTTT; CDR3: CASSDGQGAGQPQHF
D: TRBD2; V: TRBV19; size: once; J: TRBJ2-3; DNA: TGTGCCAGTAGCCAAGGGACTAGCGGTGGACCCACAGATACGCAGTATTTT; CDR3: CASSQGTSGGPTDTQYF
D: NA; V: TRBV5-1; size: NA; J: TRBJ1-3; DNA: TGCGCCAGCAGCAATGAGGGCTCTGGAAACACCATATATTTT; CDR3: CASSNEGSGNTIYF
D: NA; V: TRBV12-3/TRBV12-4; size: NA; J: TRBJ2-5; DNA: TGTGCCAGCACCTGGCGACTGTCAGAGACCCAGTACTTC; CDR3: CASTWRLSETQYF
D: TRBD2; V: TRBV29-1; size: NA; J: TRBJ2-2; DNA: TGCAGCGTTGTAGGAGAAGCGGGGGGGACCGGGGAGCTGTTTTTT; CDR3: CSVVGEAGGTGELFF
D: TRBD2; V: TRBV10-3; size: NA; J: TRBJ2-3; DNA: TGTGCCATCAGTCCAAATAGCGGGGGGGCGAGGGATACGCAGTATTTT; CDR3: CAISPNSGGARDTQYF
D: TRBD2; V: TRBV9; size: once; J: TRBJ2-1; DNA: TGTGCCAGCAGCGCGCGGGGGGGTTCCTACAATGAGCAGTTCTTC; CDR3: CASSARGGSYNEQFF
D: NA; V: TRBV5-5; size: NA; J: TRBJ1-6; DNA: TGTGCCAGCAGCTCGGGGACCTATAATTCACCCCTCCACTTT; CDR3: CASSSGTYNSPLHF
D: NA; V: TRBV4-1; size: many; J: TRBJ1-4; DNA: TGCGCCAGCAGCCAGGCCTATGAAAAACTGTTTTTT; CDR3: CASSQAYEKLFF
D: TRBD1; V: TRBV11-2; size: NA; J: TRBJ2-3; DNA: TGTGCCAGCAGCTTAGGGGACAGGAACACAGATACGCAGTATTTT; CDR3: CASSLGDRNTDTQYF
D: NA; V: TRBV9; size: NA; J: TRBJ2-7; DNA: TGTGCCAGCAGCCCCGGTTTGGGGGGCGAGCAGTACTTC; CDR3: CASSPGLGGEQYF
D: TRBD1; V: TRBV29-1; size: NA; J: TRBJ1-1; DNA: TGCAGCGTTGAACCTGAGGGGGCCAACACTGAAGCTTTCTTT; CDR3: CSVEPEGANTEAFF
D: TRBD2; V: TRBV7-2; size: NA; J: TRBJ2-3; DNA: TGTGCCAGCAGCCCCAGGGGTAGCGGGGGGAAGGGCACAGATACGCAGTATTTT; CDR3: CASSPRGSGGKGTDTQYF
D: NA; V: TRBV7-2; size: few; J: TRBJ2-1; DNA: TGTGCCAGCAGCTTAGTGTACGGGTCCTACAATGAGCAGTTCTTC; CDR3: CASSLVYGSYNEQFF
D: NA; V: TRBV24-1; size: NA; J: TRBJ1-5; DNA: TGTGCCACCAGTGACCCCTCACAGGAACCAAATCAGCCCCAGCATTTT; CDR3: CATSDPSQEPNQPQHF
D: TRBD1; V: TRBV19; size: NA; J: TRBJ1-2; DNA: TGTGCCAGTAGTATTGAAACAGGGGCGGCTAACTATGGCTACACCTTC; CDR3: CASSIETGAANYGYTF
D: TRBD1; V: TRBV5-8; size: few; J: TRBJ2-3; DNA: TGTGCCAGCAGCTTTTGGGGGGGGACAGGGACAGATACGCAGTATTTT; CDR3: CASSFWGGTGTDTQYF
D: NA; V: TRBV15; size: NA; J: TRBJ1-2; DNA: TGTGCCACCAGCTACTTAACCGGTAACTATGGCTACACCTTC; CDR3: CATSYLTGNYGYTF
D: NA; V: TRBV12-3/TRBV12-4; size: NA; J: TRBJ1-2; DNA: TGTGCCAGCACTCCCTACGGGGGAGATGGCTACACCTTC; CDR3: CASTPYGGDGYTF
D: TRBD1; V: TRBV7-6; size: NA; J: TRBJ1-1; DNA: TGTGCCAGCAGCTTAGGGACAGGGGTGAACACTGAAGCTTTCTTT; CDR3: CASSLGTGVNTEAFF
D: NA; V: TRBV5-1; size: NA; J: TRBJ2-3; DNA: TGCGCCAGCAGCTTGCCTAGCACAGATACGCAGTATTTT; CDR3: CASSLPSTDTQYF
D: NA; V: TRBV14; size: NA; J: TRBJ2-1; DNA: TGTGCCAGCAGCCTGGGACTGAACTACAATGAGCAGTTCTTC; CDR3: CASSLGLNYNEQFF
D: TRBD1; V: TRBV6-6; size: NA; J: TRBJ1-1; DNA: TGTGCCAGCAGTTCAGGGGGCGCGGGGCCCTGGGCTTTCTTT; CDR3: CASSSGGAGPWAFF
D: TRBD2; V: TRBV7-9; size: NA; J: TRBJ2-1; DNA: TGTGCCAGCAGCTTAAGGGTGGCGACTAGCGGGGGGTCGAATGAGCAGTTCTTC; CDR3: CASSLRVATSGGSNEQFF
D: NA; V: TRBV9; size: few; J: TRBJ1-6; DNA: TGTGCCAGCAGCCCCCGCCCCGAGGGCCCCCCCCACTTT; CDR3: CASSPRPEGPPHF